This T cell receptor (beta chain) was recovered during a study of cytomegalovirus exposure and HLA in healthy donors. The primer mix had 60 Vbeta and 13 Jbeta primers. Sequencing was performed with immunoSEQ multiplex PCR; in TCRdb, only in-frame clones are kept and a portion is missing. The sample lists approximately 140,000 clones, 65% to 80% occurring once. The V and J ends lost 0 bases and 1 base respectively, with 14 bases between them. Per germline, CDR1 SGHDT and CDR2 YYEEEE. The CDR3 loop spans 17 amino acids. This sequence was found in a woman between 50 and 59 years old in good health and CMV-seropositive. Sample: PBMCs. This chain joins TRBV5-6 and TRBJ2-1; weak D call: TRBD2 (6 bases). CDR3 in amino acids: CASSLGPPRGSYNEQFF. DNA of the CDR3: TGTGCCAGCAGCTTGGGTCCCCCCCGGGGGTCCTACAATGAGCAGTTCTTC.